This T cell receptor (beta chain) was found in a study of Graves' ophthalmopathy and Graves' hyperthyroidism. The CDR3 extends over 15 amino acids. The V end lost 4 bases, the J end lost 0 bases, and 7 bases lay between the germline ends. Per germline, CDR1 MNHEY and CDR2 SMNVEV (reference sequence). From RNA, the CDR3 regions of TCR beta chains were amplified and sequenced. Investigators did first-round RT-PCR with HTBI primers, then second-round multiplex PCR. MiXCR, applied by TCRdb to the multiplex PCR reads, yields one record per CDR3 protein. The data hold 600,000 to 650,000 distinct CDR3 sequences, with 22% observed a single time. There are many counts of this clonotype.

The source material was peripheral blood. The gene calls are TRBV27 and TRBJ2-6; the D is unclear. This clonotype was sampled from a woman aged 18-35 years with stable Graves' hyperthyroidism. Some clones in this sample may be carry-over from other donors' samples. CDR3 DNA: TGTGCCAGCAGTTCCCGGATCTCTGGGGCCAACGTCCTGACTTTC. It yields the protein CASSSRISGANVLTF.